This T cell receptor (beta chain) was sequenced for a study of cytomegalovirus exposure and HLA in healthy donors. Points from the study as a whole: As confirmed in vitro, three CMV-associated chains were specific for CMV antigens. A later analysis reportedly found fewer N-insertions in an Asian-associated ancestry cluster than the approximately 660-donor mean.

The donors comprised healthy bone marrow donors. In the PCR, 60 Vbeta and 13 Jbeta primers were used. Measured with immunoSEQ multiplex PCR; TCRdb has only the in-frame clones, and not every one. The table includes 95,000 to 150,000 clones, 74% detected once. The table lists this clone with a count of one. The antigen remains unidentified. Per germline, CDR1 SGHNT and CDR2 YYREEE (reference sequence). This CDR3 contains 16 residues. Trimming took 1 base from V and 0 from J; bases not matched to a gene: 4. The sequence was collected from a middle-aged man in good health and CMV-seropositive. What was sequenced was PBMCs. J is TRBJ1-3 and V is TRBV5-4; 7 nucleotides line up with TRBD1. DNA of the CDR3: TGTGCCAGCAGCTTGTCAGGGGGATTCTCTGGAAACACCATATATTTT. This translates into CASSLSGGFSGNTIYF.